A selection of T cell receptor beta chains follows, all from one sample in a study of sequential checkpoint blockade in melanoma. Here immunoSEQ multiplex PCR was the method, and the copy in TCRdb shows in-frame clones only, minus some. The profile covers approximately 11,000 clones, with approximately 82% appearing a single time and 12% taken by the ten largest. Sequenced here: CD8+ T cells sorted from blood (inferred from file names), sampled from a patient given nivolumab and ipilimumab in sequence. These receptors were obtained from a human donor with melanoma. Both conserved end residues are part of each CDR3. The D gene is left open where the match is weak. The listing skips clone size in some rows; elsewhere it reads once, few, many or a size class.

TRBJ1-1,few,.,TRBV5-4,CASSWGVAGPNTEAFF,TGTGCCAGCAGCTGGGGCGTAGCAGGGCCGAACACTGAAGCTTTCTTT
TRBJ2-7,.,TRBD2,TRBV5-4,CASSLGSGSPPYEQYF,TGTGCCAGCAGCTTGGGGAGCGGGAGCCCTCCCTACGAGCAGTACTTC
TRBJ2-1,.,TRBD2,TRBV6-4,CASSDPGLAVYNEQFF,TGTGCCAGCAGTGACCCGGGTCTAGCGGTATACAATGAGCAGTTCTTC
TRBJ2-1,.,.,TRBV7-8,CASSLVYNEQFF,TGTGCCAGCAGCTTAGTTTATAATGAGCAGTTCTTC
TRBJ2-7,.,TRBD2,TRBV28,CASSSGTTLLYEQYF,TGTGCCAGCAGTTCCGGGACTACCCTCCTATACGAGCAGTACTTC
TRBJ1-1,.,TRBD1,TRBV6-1,CASSGGPGQYTEAFF,TGTGCCAGCAGTGGGGGCCCGGGACAGTACACTGAAGCTTTCTTT
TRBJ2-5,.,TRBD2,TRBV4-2,CASSQEEAGAGETQYF,TGTGCCAGCAGCCAAGAGGAAGCGGGAGCGGGGGAGACCCAGTACTTC
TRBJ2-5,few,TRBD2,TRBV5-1,CASSFGLAGVGETQYF,TGCGCCAGCAGCTTCGGACTAGCGGGAGTGGGGGAGACCCAGTACTTC
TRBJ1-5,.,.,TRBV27,CASSLSGDNQPQHF,TGTGCCAGCAGTTTATCAGGGGACAATCAGCCCCAGCATTTT
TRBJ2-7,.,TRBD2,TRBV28,CASRQREVSYEQYF,TGTGCCAGCAGACAACGGGAGGTCTCCTACGAGCAGTACTTC
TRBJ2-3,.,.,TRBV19,CASSNWQEGKSTDTQYF,TGTGCCAGTAGTAACTGGCAAGAGGGAAAAAGCACAGATACGCAGTATTTT
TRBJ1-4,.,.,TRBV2,CASTRGPQGTNEKLFF,TGTGCCAGCACCAGAGGCCCCCAGGGAACTAATGAAAAACTGTTTTTT
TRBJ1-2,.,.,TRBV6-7,CASTGGGGYTF,TGTGCCAGCACGGGGGGAGGGGGCTACACCTTC
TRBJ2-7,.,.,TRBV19,CASSLGLLPGVSYEQYF,TGTGCCAGTAGTTTGGGACTCCTACCGGGGGTCTCCTACGAGCAGTACTTC
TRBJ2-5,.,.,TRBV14,CASSQDNADPQYF,TGTGCCAGCAGCCAAGATAACGCGGATCCCCAGTACTTC
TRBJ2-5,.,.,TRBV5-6,CASSQDLSQRAQETQYF,TGTGCCAGCAGCCAGGACCTATCCCAGCGGGCTCAAGAGACCCAGTACTTC
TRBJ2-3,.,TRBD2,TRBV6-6,CASSMGLADTDTQYF,TGTGCCAGCAGTATGGGACTAGCGGACACAGATACGCAGTATTTT
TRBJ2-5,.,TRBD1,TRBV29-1,CSVPGTGFGTQYF,TGCAGCGTTCCCGGGACAGGGTTTGGGACCCAGTACTTC
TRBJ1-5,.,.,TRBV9,CASSVGVGGPQHF,TGTGCCAGCAGCGTAGGGGTGGGAGGACCCCAGCATTTT
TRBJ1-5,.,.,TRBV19,CASSGDILNQPQHF,TGTGCCAGTAGTGGGGACATCCTCAATCAGCCCCAGCATTTT
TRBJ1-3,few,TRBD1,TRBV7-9,CASSQTGPSGNTIYF,TGTGCCAGCAGCCAGACAGGGCCCTCTGGAAACACCATATATTTT
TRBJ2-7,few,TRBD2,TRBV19,CASSSAPLAASYEQYF,TGTGCCAGTAGCTCTGCACCGCTAGCGGCCTCCTACGAGCAGTACTTC
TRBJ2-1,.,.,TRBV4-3,CASSHQSGAGLYNEQFF,TGCGCCAGCAGCCATCAGAGTGGGGCAGGGCTCTACAATGAGCAGTTCTTC
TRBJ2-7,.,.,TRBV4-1,CASSQDTQDAYEQYF,TGCGCCAGCAGCCAAGATACCCAGGATGCCTACGAGCAGTACTTC
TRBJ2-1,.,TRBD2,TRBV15,CATREWTSGYNEQFF,TGTGCCACCCGAGAATGGACTAGCGGCTACAATGAGCAGTTCTTC
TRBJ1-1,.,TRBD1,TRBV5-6,CASSSKTGVTEAFF,TGTGCCAGCAGCTCAAAGACAGGGGTCACTGAAGCTTTCTTT
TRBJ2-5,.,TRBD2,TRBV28,CASSFPIAGGAETQYF,TGTGCCAGCAGTTTCCCAATTGCGGGAGGAGCGGAGACCCAGTACTTC
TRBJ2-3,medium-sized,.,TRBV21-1,CASKLTSGGSTDTQYF,TGTGCCAGCAAGTTAACTAGCGGGGGGAGCACAGATACGCAGTATTTT
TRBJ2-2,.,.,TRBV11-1,CASSNAGWDTGELFF,TGTGCCAGCAGTAACGCGGGGTGGGACACCGGGGAGCTGTTTTTT
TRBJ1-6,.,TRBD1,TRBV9,CASGYGQGNSPLHF,TGTGCCAGCGGATACGGACAGGGAAATTCACCCCTCCACTTT
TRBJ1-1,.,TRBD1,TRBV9,CASSPFPGTAAGTEAFF,TGTGCCAGCAGTCCCTTCCCCGGGACAGCTGCCGGCACTGAAGCTTTCTTT
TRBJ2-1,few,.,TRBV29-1,CSVEIVPGDGYTYNEQFF,TGCAGCGTTGAAATTGTTCCGGGAGACGGCTACACCTACAATGAGCAGTTCTTC
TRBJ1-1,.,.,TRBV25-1,CASSEYAGVNTEAFF,TGTGCCAGCAGTGAATATGCAGGGGTTAACACTGAAGCTTTCTTT
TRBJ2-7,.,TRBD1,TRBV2,CASIARGQGYEQYF,TGTGCCAGCATTGCGAGGGGACAGGGCTACGAGCAGTACTTC
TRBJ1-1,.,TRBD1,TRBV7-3,CASSLGTGTEAFF,TGTGCCAGCAGCTTAGGTACCGGGACAGAGGCTTTCTTT
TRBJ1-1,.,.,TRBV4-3,CASSPKPGGLLNTEAFF,TGCGCCAGCAGCCCGAAGCCGGGAGGATTATTGAACACTGAAGCTTTCTTT
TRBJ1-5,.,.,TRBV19,CASNRAVLSNQPQHF,TGTGCCAGTAACAGGGCAGTCCTTAGCAATCAGCCCCAGCATTTT
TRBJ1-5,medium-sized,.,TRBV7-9,CASSFGQNQPQHF,TGTGCCAGCAGCTTCGGACAGAATCAGCCCCAGCATTTT
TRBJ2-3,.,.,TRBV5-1,CASSLDSNSPLSTDTQYF,TGCGCCAGCAGTCTTGACAGTAATTCCCCTCTAAGCACAGATACGCAGTATTTT
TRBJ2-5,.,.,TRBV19,CASSRTEETQYF,TGTGCCAGTAGCCGGACTGAAGAGACCCAGTACTTC
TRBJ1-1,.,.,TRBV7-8,CASSAGVPEAFF,TGTGCCAGCAGCGCGGGGGTCCCTGAAGCTTTCTTT
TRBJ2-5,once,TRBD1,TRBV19,CASSIGTGLRETQYF,TGTGCCAGTAGTATTGGGACAGGGTTGAGAGAGACCCAGTACTTC
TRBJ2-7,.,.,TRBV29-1,CSVIGGSYEQYF,TGCAGCGTAATAGGGGGATCCTACGAGCAGTACTTC
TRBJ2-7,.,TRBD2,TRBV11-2,CASSPEGLASYEQYF,TGTGCCAGCAGCCCTGAGGGACTAGCGTCCTACGAGCAGTACTTC
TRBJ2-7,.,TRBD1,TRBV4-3,CASSQGTGSDEQYF,TGCGCCAGCAGCCAAGGGACAGGGTCGGACGAGCAGTACTTC
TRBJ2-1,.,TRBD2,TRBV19,CASSMGTSGRNEQFF,TGTGCCAGTAGTATGGGGACTAGCGGGAGGAATGAGCAGTTCTTC
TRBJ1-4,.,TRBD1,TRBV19,CASSTDRAISDEKLFF,TGTGCCAGTAGTACTGACAGGGCGATAAGCGATGAAAAACTGTTTTTT
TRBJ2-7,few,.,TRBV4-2,CASSQDNETPSYEQYF,TGTGCCAGCAGCCAAGATAACGAGACTCCGTCCTACGAGCAGTACTTC